The source of this TCR beta chain is a study of cytomegalovirus exposure and HLA in healthy donors. Whole-study results and caveats: An assumption of roughly uniform sequencing depth across donors underlay the presence/absence analyses. Indistinguishable V segments such as TRBV6-2 and TRBV6-3 were excluded.

The CDR3 is made up of 15 amino acids. With 9 bases removed from V and 4 bases from J, the gap between germline ends came to 21 bases. Germline CDR1 reads LNHDA; CDR2 reads SQIVND (reference sequence). As to this clone: Its antigen remains unidentified.

Primers: 60 Vbeta forward and 13 Jbeta reverse. Profiled with immunoSEQ multiplex PCR; TCRdb holds only in-frame clones, not every one. Among 95,000 to 110,000 clones listed, around 9.1% were seen once. The source material was PBMCs. The V call is TRBV19, the J call TRBJ1-1, with D possibly matching TRBD1 (6 bases). The receptor's source is a man in his forties in good health and CMV-seropositive. CDR3 bases: TGTGCCAGCGCGATGTTGTCACAGGGTTTCACTGAAGCTTTCTTT. Protein: CASAMLSQGFTEAFF.